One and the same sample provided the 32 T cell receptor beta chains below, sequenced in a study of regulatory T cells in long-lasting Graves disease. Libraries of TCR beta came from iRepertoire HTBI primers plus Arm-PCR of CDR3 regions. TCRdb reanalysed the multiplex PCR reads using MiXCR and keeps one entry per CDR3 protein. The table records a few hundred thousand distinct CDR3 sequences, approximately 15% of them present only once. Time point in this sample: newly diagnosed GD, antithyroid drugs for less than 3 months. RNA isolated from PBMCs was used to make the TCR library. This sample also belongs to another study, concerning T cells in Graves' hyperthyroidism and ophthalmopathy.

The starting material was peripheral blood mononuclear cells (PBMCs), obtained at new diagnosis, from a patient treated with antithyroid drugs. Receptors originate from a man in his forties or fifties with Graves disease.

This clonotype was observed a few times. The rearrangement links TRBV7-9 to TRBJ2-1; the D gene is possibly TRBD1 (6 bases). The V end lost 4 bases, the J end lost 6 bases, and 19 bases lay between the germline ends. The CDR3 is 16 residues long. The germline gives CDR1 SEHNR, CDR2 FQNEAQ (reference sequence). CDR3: CASSYLTGRERNEQFF. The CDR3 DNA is TGTGCCAGCAGCTACCTAACAGGGCGCGAACGCAATGAGCAGTTCTTC.

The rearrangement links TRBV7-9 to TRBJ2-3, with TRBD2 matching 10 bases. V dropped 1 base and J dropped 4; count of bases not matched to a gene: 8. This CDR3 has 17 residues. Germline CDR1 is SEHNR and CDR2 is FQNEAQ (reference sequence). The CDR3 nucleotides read TGTGCCAGCAGCTTAGAGGTACTAGCGGGGTACTCAGATACGCAGTATTTT. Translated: CASSLEVLAGYSDTQYF.

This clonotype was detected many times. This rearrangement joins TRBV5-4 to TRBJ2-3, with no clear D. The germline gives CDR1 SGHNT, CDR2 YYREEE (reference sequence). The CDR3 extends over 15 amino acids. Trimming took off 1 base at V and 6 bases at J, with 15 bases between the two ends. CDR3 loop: CASSLKLTSGDTQYF. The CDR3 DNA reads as TGTGCCAGCAGCTTGAAACTGACATCCGGGGATACGCAGTATTTT.

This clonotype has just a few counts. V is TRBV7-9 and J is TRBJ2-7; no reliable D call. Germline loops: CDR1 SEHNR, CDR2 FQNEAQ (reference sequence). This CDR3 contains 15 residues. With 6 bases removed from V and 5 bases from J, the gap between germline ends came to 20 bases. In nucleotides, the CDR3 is TGTGCCAGCAGGGGTCCCCGGGTGCGGAGTGACGAGCAGTACTTC. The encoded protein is CASRGPRVRSDEQYF.

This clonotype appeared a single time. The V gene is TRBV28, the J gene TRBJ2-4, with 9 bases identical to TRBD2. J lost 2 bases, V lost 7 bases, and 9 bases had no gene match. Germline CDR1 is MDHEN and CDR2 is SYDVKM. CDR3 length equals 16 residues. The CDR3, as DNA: TGTGCCAGCACCACGGGAGGACTAGCGTCCAAAAACATTCAGTACTTC. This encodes CASTTGGLASKNIQYF.

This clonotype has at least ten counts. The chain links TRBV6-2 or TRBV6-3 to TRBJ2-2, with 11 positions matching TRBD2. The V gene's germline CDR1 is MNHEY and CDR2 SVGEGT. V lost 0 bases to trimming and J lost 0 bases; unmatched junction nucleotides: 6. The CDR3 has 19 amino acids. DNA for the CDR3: TGTGCCAGCAGTTACTCTCGATCTAGCGGGGGGACGAACACCGGGGAGCTGTTTTTT. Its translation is CASSYSRSSGGTNTGELFF.

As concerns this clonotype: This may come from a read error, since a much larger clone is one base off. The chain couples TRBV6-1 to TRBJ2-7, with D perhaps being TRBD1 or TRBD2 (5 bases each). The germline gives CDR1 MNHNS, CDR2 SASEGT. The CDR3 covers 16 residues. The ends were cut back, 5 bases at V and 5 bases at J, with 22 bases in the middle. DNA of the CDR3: TGTGCCAGCAGTCCCTGGGGGAGAACAGGACGGGACGAGCAGTACTTC. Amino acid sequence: CASSPWGRTGRDEQYF.

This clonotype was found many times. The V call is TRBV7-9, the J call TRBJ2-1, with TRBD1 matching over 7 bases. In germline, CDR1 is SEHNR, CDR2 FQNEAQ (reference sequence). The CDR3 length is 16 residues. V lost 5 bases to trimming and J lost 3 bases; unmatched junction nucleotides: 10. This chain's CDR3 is CASSLLTAGGYNEQFF. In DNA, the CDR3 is TGTGCCAGCAGCCTGCTGACGGCAGGGGGCTACAATGAGCAGTTCTTC.

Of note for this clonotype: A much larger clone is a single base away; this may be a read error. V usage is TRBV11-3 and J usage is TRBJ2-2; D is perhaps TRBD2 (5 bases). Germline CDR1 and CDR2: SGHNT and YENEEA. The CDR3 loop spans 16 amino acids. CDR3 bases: TGTGCCAGCAGCTTAGCTATGTCTCAGTACACCGGGGAGCTGTCTTTT. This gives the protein CASSLAMSQYTGELSF.

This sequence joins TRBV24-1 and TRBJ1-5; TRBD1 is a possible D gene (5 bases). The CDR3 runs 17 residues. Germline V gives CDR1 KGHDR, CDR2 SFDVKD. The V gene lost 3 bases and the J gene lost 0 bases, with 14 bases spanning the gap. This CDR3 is CATSDGTTGYSNQPQHF. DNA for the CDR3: TGTGCCACCAGTGATGGGACCACAGGATATAGCAATCAGCCCCAGCATTTT.

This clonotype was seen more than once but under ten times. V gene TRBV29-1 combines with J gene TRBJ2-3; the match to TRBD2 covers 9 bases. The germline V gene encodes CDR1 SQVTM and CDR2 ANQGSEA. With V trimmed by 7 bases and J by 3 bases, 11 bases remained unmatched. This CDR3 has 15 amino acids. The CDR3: CSGWGASGETDTQYF. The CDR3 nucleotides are TGCAGCGGTTGGGGGGCTAGCGGGGAAACAGATACGCAGTATTTT.

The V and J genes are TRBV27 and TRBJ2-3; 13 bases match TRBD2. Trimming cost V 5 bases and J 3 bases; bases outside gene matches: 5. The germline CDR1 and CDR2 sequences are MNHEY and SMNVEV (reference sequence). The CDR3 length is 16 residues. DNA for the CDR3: TGTGCCAGCAGTCCCTGGACTAGCGGGGGTACAGATACGCAGTATTTT. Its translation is CASSPWTSGGTDTQYF.

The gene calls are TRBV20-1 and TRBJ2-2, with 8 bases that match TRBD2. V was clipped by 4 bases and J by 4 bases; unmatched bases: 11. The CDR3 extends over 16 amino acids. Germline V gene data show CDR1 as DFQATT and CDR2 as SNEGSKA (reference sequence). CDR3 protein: CSATSGGGRSTGELFF. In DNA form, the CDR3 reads TGCAGTGCTACCTCCGGGGGGGGGCGAAGCACCGGGGAGCTGTTTTTT.

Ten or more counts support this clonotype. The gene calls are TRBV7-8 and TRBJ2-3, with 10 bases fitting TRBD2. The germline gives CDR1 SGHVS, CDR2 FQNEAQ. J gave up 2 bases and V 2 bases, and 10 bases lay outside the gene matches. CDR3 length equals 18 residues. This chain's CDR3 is CASSLNALAGDHTDTQYF. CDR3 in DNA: TGTGCCAGCAGCTTAAACGCTCTAGCGGGGGACCACACAGATACGCAGTATTTT.

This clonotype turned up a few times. The CDR3 region is CASSPDWGYGNTIYF. In nucleotides, the CDR3 is TGTGCCAGCAGCCCCGACTGGGGGTATGGAAACACCATATATTTT. The chain joins TRBV6-1 to TRBJ1-3; D possibly corresponds to TRBD1 (5 bases). This CDR3 spans 15 amino acids. CDR1 is MNHNS, CDR2 SASEGT, per germline. V lost 6 bases and J 3 bases, leaving 15 bases between the germline ends.

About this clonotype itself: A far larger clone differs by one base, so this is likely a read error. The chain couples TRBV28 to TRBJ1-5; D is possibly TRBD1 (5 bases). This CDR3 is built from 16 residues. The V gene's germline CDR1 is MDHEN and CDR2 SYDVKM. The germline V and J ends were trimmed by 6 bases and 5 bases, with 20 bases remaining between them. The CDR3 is CASSSSRRGVYQPQHF. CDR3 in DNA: TGTGCCAGCAGCTCGTCCAGGAGGGGAGTCTATCAGCCCCAGCATTTT. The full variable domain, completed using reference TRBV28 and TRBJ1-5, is DVKVTQSSRYLVKRTGEKVFLECVQDMDHENMFWYRQDPGLGLRLIYFSYDVKMKEKGDIPEGYSVSREKKERFSLILESASTNQTSMYLCASSSSRRGVYQPQHFGDGTRLSIL.

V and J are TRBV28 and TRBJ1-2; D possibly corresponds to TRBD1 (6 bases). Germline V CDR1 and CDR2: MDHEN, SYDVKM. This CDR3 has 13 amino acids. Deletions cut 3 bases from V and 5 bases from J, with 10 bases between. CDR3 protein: CASSFTGPYGYTF. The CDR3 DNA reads TGTGCCAGCAGTTTTACAGGGCCGTATGGCTACACCTTC.

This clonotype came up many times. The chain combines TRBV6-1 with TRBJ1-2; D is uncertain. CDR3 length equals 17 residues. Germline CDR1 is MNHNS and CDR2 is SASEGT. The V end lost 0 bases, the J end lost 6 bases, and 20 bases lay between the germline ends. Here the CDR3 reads CASSEAVFRSSSNGYTF. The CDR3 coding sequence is TGTGCCAGCAGTGAAGCGGTCTTCAGGTCCAGCTCCAATGGCTACACCTTC.

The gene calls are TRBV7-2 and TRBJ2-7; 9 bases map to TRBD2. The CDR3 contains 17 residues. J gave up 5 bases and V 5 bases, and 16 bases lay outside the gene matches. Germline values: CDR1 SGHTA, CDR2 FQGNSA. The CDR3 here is CASSLKSGGLIIDEQYF. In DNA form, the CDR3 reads TGTGCCAGCAGCCTAAAAAGCGGGGGGCTGATAATCGACGAGCAGTACTTC.

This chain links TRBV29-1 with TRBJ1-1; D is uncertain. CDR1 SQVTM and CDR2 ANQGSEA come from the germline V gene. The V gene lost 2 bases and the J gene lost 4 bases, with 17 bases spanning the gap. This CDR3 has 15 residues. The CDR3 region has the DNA TGCAGCGTTGAACCGATTGACGGGTATAGCACTGAAGCTTTCTTT. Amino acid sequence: CSVEPIDGYSTEAFF.

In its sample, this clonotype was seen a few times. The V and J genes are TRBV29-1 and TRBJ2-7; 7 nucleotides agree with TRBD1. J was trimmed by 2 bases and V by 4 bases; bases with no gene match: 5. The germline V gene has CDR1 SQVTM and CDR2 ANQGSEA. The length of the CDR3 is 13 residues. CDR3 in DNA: TGCAGCGTTGGAACCGGGACAGCCTACGAGCAGTACTTC. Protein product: CSVGTGTAYEQYF.

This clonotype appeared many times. In nucleotides, the CDR3 is TGTGCCAGCAGGGTCCCGGGGACAGATACGCAGTATTTT. Translation: CASRVPGTDTQYF. The chain links TRBV28 to TRBJ2-3, with a weak D call TRBD2 (5 bases). The CDR3 contains 13 residues. Germline CDR1 and CDR2: MDHEN and SYDVKM. Trimming removed 6 bases from V and 3 bases from J, with 10 bases in between.

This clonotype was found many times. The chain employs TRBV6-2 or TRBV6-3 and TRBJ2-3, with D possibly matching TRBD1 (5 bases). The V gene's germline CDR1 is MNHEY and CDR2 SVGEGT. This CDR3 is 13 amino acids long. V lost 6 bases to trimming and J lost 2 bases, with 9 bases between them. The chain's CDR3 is CASRDRITDTQYF. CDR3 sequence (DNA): TGTGCCAGCAGAGACAGAATCACAGATACGCAGTATTTT.

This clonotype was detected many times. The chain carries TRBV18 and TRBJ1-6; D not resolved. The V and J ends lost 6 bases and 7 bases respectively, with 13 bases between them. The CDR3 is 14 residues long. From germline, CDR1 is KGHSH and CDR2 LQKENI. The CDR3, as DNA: TGTGCCAGCTCCATCCGGCAGGAGAATTCACCCCTCCACTTT. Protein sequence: CASSIRQENSPLHF.

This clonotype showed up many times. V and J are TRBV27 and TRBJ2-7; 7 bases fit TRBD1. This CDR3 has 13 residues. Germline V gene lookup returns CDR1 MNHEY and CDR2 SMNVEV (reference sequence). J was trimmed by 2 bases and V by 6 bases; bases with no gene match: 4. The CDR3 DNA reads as TGTGCCAGCAGCCCCGACAGGGCCTACGAGCAGTACTTC. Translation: CASSPDRAYEQYF.

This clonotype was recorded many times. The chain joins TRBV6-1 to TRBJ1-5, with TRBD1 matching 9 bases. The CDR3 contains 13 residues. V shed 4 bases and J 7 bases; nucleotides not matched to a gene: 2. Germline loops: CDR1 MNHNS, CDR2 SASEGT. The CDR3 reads CASSVTGGQPQHF. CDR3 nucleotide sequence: TGTGCCAGCAGTGTTACAGGGGGCCAGCCCCAGCATTTT.

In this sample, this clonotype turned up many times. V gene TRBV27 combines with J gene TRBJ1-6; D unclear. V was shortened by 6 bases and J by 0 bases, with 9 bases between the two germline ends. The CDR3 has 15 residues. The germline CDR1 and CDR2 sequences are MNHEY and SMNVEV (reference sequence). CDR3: CASRRPSSYNSPLHF. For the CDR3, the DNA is TGTGCCAGCAGGCGTCCGAGCTCCTATAATTCACCCCTCCACTTT.

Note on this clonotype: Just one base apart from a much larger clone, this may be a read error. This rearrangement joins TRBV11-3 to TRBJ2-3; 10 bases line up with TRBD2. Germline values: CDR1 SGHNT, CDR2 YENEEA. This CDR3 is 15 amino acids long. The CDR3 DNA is TGTGCCAGCAGTTCCGGACTAGCGGTCACAGATACGCAGTGTTTT. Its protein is CASSSGLAVTDTQCF.

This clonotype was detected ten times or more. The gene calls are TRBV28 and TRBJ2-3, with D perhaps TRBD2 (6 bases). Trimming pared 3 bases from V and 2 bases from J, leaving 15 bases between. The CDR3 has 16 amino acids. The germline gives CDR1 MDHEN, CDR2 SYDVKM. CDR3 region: CASSLPTRHNTDTQYF. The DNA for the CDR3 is TGTGCCAGCAGTTTGCCGACTAGGCATAACACAGATACGCAGTATTTT. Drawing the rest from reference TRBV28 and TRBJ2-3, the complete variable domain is DVKVTQSSRYLVKRTGEKVFLECVQDMDHENMFWYRQDPGLGLRLIYFSYDVKMKEKGDIPEGYSVSREKKERFSLILESASTNQTSMYLCASSLPTRHNTDTQYFGPGTRLTVL.

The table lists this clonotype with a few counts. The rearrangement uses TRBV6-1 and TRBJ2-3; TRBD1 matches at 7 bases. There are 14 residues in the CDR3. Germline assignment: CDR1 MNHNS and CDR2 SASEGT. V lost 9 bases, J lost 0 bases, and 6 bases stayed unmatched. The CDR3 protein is CASKKGQSTDTQYF. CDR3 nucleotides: TGTGCCAGTAAAAAGGGACAGAGCACAGATACGCAGTATTTT.

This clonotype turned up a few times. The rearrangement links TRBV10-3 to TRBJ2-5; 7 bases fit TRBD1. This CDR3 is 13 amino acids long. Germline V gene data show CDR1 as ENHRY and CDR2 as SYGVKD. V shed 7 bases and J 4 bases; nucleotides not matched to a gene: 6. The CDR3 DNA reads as TGTGCCATCAACCCAAGACAGGGAGAGACCCAGTACTTC. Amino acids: CAINPRQGETQYF.

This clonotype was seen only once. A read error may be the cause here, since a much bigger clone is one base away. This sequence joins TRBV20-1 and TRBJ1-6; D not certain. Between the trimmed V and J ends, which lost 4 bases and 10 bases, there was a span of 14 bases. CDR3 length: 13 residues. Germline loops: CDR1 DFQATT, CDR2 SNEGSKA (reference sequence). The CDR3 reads CSANPRAGSPLHF. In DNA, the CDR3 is TGCAGTGCTAATCCCCGAGCCGGCTCACCCCTCCACTTT.